This T cell receptor beta chain originates from a study of blood T cell repertoires in COVID-19. The germline gives CDR1 SGHTA, CDR2 FQGTGA. After removal of 5 bases from V and 2 bases from J, the junction contained 4 bases not matched to a gene. The CDR3 runs 15 residues. Methods used by the authors: The authors estimated nucleated cell counts from reference gene primer amplification. Repertoires were generated with immunoSEQ multiplex PCR, while TCRdb's copy carries only in-frame clones and drops some. V, J and clone size derive from that table, while D and trimming were established from the DNA sequence. There are 61,000 or so clones in the sample; about 90% occur only once, and about a fifth lies in the top ten.

This clonotype was sampled from a woman older than 75 with active COVID-19. This sequence joins TRBV7-3 and TRBJ2-1; 9 bases map to TRBD2. The sequenced material came from peripheral blood. The CDR3: CASSARLAAYNEQFF. CDR3 sequence (DNA): TGTGCCAGCAGCGCCCGACTAGCGGCCTACAATGAGCAGTTCTTC.